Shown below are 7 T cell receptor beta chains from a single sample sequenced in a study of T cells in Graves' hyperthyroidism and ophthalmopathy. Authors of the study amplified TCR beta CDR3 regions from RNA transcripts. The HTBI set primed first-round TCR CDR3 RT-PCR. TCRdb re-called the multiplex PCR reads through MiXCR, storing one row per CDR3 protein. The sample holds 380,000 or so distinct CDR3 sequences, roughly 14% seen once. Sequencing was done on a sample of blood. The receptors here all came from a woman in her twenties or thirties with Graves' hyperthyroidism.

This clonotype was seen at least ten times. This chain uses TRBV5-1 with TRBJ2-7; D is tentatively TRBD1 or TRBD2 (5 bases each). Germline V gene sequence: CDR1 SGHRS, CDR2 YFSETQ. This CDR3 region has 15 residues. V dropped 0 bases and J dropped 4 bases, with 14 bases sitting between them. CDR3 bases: TGCGCCAGCAGCTTGGTGGCCAGGGAGAGTTACGAGCAGTACTTC. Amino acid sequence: CASSLVARESYEQYF.

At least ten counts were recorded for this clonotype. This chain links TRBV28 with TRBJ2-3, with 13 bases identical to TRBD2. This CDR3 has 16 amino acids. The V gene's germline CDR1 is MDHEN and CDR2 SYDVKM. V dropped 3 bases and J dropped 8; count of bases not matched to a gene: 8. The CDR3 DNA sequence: TGTGCCAGCAGTTTTCGACTAGCGGGAGGTTCAGTTACGCAGTATTTT. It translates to CASSFRLAGGSVTQYF.

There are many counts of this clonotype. DNA for the CDR3: TGTGCCACCGAATACAGGCAAGGCCGTTCAACTGAAGCTTTCTTT. Residues: CATEYRQGRSTEAFF. This chain links TRBV28 with TRBJ1-1, with D possibly being TRBD1 (5 bases). The CDR3 runs 15 residues. V was clipped by 10 bases and J by 5 bases, with 23 bases between them. CDR1 is MDHEN, CDR2 SYDVKM, per germline.

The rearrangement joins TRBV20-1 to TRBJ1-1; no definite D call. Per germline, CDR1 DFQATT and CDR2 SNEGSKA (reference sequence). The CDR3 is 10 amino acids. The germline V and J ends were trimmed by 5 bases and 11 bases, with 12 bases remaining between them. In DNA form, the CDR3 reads TGCAGTGCTCCCCAAAGCGCGGCTTTCTTT. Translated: CSAPQSAAFF.

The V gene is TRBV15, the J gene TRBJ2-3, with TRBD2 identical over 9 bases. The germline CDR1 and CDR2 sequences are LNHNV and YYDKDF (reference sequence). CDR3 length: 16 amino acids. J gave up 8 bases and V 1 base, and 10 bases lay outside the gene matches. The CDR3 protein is CATSRGSSGIFGTQYF. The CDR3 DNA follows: TGTGCCACCAGCAGAGGCTCTAGCGGGATTTTTGGTACGCAGTATTTT.

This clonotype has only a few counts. In nucleotides, the CDR3 is TGTGCCAGCAGCCGGGACACCCTCAATCAGCCCCAGCATTTT. Translating gives CASSRDTLNQPQHF. The gene calls are TRBV3-1 and TRBJ1-5; perhaps TRBD1 as D (6 bases). CDR3 length: 14 residues. In germline, CDR1 is LGHDT, CDR2 YNNKEL (reference sequence). Trimming removed 4 bases from V and 3 bases from J, with 10 bases in between.

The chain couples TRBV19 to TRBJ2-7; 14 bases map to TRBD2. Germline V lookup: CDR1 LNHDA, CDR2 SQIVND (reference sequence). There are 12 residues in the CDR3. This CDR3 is CGGTSGRREQYF. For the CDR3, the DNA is TGTGGGGGGACTAGCGGGAGACGTGAGCAGTACTTC.